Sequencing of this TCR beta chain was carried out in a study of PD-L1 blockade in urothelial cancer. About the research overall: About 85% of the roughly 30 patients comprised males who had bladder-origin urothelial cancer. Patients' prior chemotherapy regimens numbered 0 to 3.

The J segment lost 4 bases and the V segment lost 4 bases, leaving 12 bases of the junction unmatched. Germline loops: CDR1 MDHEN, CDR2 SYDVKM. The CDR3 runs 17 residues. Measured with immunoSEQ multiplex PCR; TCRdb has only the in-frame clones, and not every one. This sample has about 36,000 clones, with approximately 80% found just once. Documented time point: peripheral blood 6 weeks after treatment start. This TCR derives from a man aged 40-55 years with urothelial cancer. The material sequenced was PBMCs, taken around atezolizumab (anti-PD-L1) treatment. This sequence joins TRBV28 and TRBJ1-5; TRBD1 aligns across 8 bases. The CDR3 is CASSSNPGQGVNQPQHF. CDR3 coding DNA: TGTGCCAGCAGTTCGAACCCTGGACAGGGAGTGAATCAGCCCCAGCATTTT.